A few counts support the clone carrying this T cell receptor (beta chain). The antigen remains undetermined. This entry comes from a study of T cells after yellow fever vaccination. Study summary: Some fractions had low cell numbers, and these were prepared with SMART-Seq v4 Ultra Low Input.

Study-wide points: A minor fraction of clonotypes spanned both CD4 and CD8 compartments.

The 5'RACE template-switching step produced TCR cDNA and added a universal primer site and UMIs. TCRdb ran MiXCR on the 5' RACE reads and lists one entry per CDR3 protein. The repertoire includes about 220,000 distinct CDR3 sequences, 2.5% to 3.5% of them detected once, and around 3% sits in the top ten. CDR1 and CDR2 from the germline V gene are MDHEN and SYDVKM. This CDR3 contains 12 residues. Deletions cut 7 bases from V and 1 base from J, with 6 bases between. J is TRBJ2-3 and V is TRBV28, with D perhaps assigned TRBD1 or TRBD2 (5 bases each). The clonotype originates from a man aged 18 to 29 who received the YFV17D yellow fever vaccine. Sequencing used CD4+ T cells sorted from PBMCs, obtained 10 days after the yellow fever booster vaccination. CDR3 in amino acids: CASMGGTDTQYF. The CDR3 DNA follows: TGTGCCAGCATGGGGGGCACAGATACGCAGTATTTT.